Shown below are 22 T cell receptor beta chains from a single sample sequenced in a study of T cell responses to AZD1222 COVID-19 vaccine. Method: immunoSEQ multiplex PCR; TCRdb's copy keeps in-frame clones and lacks some. This table holds about 110,000 clones, 70% to 90% found once. Sample: peripheral blood, taken 28 days after the second AZD1222 dose. These receptors were obtained from an adult who received the AZD1222 COVID-19 vaccine.

This clone was seen a single time. This rearrangement joins TRBV28 to TRBJ2-2, with 7 bases identical to TRBD2. Trimming at V came to 5 bases and at J to 7 bases, leaving 13 bases not matched to a gene. CDR1 and CDR2 (germline): MDHEN, SYDVKM. The CDR3 runs to 16 residues. The CDR3: CASSPGGGGDGGELFF. The CDR3 DNA reads as TGTGCCAGCAGTCCCGGCGGGGGAGGCGACGGCGGGGAGCTGTTTTTT.

The chain links TRBV27 to TRBJ2-1; TRBD1 aligns across 10 bases. V lost 7 bases, J lost 2 bases, and 11 bases stayed unmatched. The CDR3 is 17 amino acids. From germline, CDR1 is MNHEY and CDR2 SMNVEV (reference sequence). The CDR3 sequence is CASIKLTGTGAYNEQFF. CDR3 DNA sequence: TGTGCCAGCATTAAATTGACCGGGACAGGGGCCTACAATGAGCAGTTCTTC.

The rearrangement joins TRBV2 to TRBJ1-3, with D possibly being TRBD1 (6 bases). Trimming took off 0 bases at V and 3 bases at J, with 9 bases between the two ends. CDR1 and CDR2 (germline): SNHLY, FYNNEI. The CDR3 is 15 residues long. CDR3 sequence (DNA): TGTGCCAGCAGTGAAGCGAGGGGGGATGGAAACACCATATATTTT. This gives the protein CASSEARGDGNTIYF.

This chain uses TRBV2 with TRBJ2-7; the D is unclear. Germline loops: CDR1 SNHLY, CDR2 FYNNEI. V was clipped by 1 base and J by 1 base, with 8 bases between them. The CDR3 totals 14 residues. DNA for the CDR3: TGTGCCAGCAGTGAAGTTTCCGTTTCCTACGAGCAGTACTTC. It specifies CASSEVSVSYEQYF.

The chain couples TRBV4-1 to TRBJ2-1; TRBD1 matches 7 bases. This CDR3 comprises 13 residues. V shed 3 bases and J 8 bases; nucleotides not matched to a gene: 4. Germline lookup yields CDR1 MGHRA and CDR2 YSYEKL. The CDR3 loop reads CASSQGQLDEQFF. In DNA, the CDR3 is TGCGCCAGCAGCCAGGGACAGCTGGATGAGCAGTTCTTC.

The rearrangement uses TRBV28 and TRBJ2-7; D not resolved. Germline V CDR1 and CDR2: MDHEN, SYDVKM. The CDR3 is made up of 12 amino acids. Trimming removed 1 base at V and 4 bases at J, with 5 bases between. The CDR3 here is CASSLLGYEQYF. The CDR3 DNA is TGTGCCAGCAGTTTATTGGGTTACGAGCAGTACTTC. Complete variable domain (other parts from reference TRBV28 and TRBJ2-7): DVKVTQSSRYLVKRTGEKVFLECVQDMDHENMFWYRQDPGLGLRLIYFSYDVKMKEKGDIPEGYSVSREKKERFSLILESASTNQTSMYLCASSLLGYEQYFGPGTRLTVT.

The chain combines TRBV6-5 with TRBJ2-7; D possibly corresponds to TRBD1 (6 bases). The CDR3 consists of 14 residues. The V end was cut by 3 bases, the J end by 3 bases, with 12 bases between. Germline-derived CDR1 and CDR2 are MNHEY and SVGAGI. The CDR3 here is CASSYRDTLYEQYF. For the CDR3, the DNA is TGTGCCAGCAGTTATAGGGACACCCTCTACGAGCAGTACTTC.

The CDR3, as DNA: TGTGCCAGCAGTGAACCCGGGGGTTCCGGGGAGCTGTTTTTT. This translates into CASSEPGGSGELFF. This sequence joins TRBV6-1 and TRBJ2-2, with a tentative D call TRBD2 (6 bases). Germline CDR1 is MNHNS and CDR2 is SASEGT. V lost 2 bases and J lost 6, with 10 bases in between. The CDR3 extends over 14 amino acids.

This clone is medium-sized by share. The J gene is TRBJ1-2, the V gene TRBV5-1, with 8 bases identical to TRBD1. In germline, CDR1 is SGHRS, CDR2 YFSETQ. The CDR3 covers 17 residues. Trimming removed 0 bases from V and 5 bases from J; junction bases left unmatched: 12. The CDR3 protein is CASSLVRGRIKSYGYTF. The CDR3 DNA is TGCGCCAGCAGCTTGGTCAGGGGGCGAATCAAGAGTTATGGCTACACCTTC. Using reference TRBV5-1 and TRBJ1-2 for the parts outside the CDR3, the full variable domain is KAGVTQTPRYLIKTRGQQVTLSCSPISGHRSVSWYQQTPGQGLQFLFEYFSETQRNKGNFPGRFSGRQFSNSRSEMNVSTLELGDSALYLCASSLVRGRIKSYGYTFGSGTRLTVV.

CDR3 sequence reads: CASRLAGTDTQYF. As DNA, the CDR3 is TGTGCCAGCCGACTAGCGGGCACAGATACGCAGTATTTT. This sequence joins TRBV19 and TRBJ2-3; 9 bases are shared with TRBD2. CDR1 LNHDA and CDR2 SQIVND come from the germline V gene (reference sequence). The CDR3 sequence is 13 residues long. With V trimmed by 9 bases and J by 1 base, 2 bases remained unmatched.

The chain combines TRBV4-2 with TRBJ2-1, with 10 nucleotides matching TRBD1. The V and J ends lost 1 base and 6 bases, in that order; junction bases with no gene match: 0. This CDR3 has 14 amino acids. Germline V gives CDR1 LGHNA, CDR2 YNFKEQ. CDR3 sequence (DNA): TGTGCCAGCAGCCAAGGGGACAGGGGCAATGAGCAGTTCTTC. Its translation: CASSQGDRGNEQFF.

The V call is TRBV4-1, the J call TRBJ1-5, with D perhaps TRBD1 (6 bases). Germline loops: CDR1 MGHRA, CDR2 YSYEKL. V gave up 0 bases and J gave up 12 bases, with 18 bases separating them. The CDR3 contains 15 residues. Here the CDR3 reads CASSQDPAVPGVQHF. For the CDR3, the DNA is TGCGCCAGCAGCCAAGATCCCGCGGTCCCAGGGGTCCAGCATTTT.

The V call is TRBV6-4, the J call TRBJ1-5, with D unclear. The CDR3 spans 14 residues. Trimming shortened V by 9 bases and J by 0 bases, and 12 bases separated the two germline ends. Germline-derived CDR1 and CDR2 are MRHNA and SNTAGT. The DNA for the CDR3 is TGTGCCAGAATTCCCTCGGCTAGCAATCAGCCCCAGCATTTT. As protein: CARIPSASNQPQHF.

The chain links TRBV6-6 to TRBJ1-1; D uncertain. Between the trimmed V and J ends, which lost 6 bases and 1 base, there was a span of 12 bases. Germline values: CDR1 MNHNY, CDR2 SVGAGI (reference sequence). The CDR3 spans 14 residues. The CDR3 loop is CASSPGEGNTEAFF. The CDR3 coding sequence is TGTGCCAGCAGCCCTGGGGAAGGGAACACTGAAGCTTTCTTT.

The rearrangement uses TRBV4-1 and TRBJ1-1, with TRBD1 as a possible D gene (6 bases). From germline, CDR1 is MGHRA and CDR2 YSYEKL. V shed 3 bases and J shed 0 bases, with 14 bases lying between them. CDR3 length: 16 residues. CDR3 bases: TGCGCCAGCAGCCACGAAGACCGACAGGTGAACACTGAAGCTTTCTTT. It yields the protein CASSHEDRQVNTEAFF.

The V gene is TRBV7-9, the J gene TRBJ2-7, with D maybe TRBD2 (7 bases). The CDR3 extends over 14 amino acids. The germline CDR1 and CDR2 sequences are SEHNR and FQNEAQ (reference sequence). V was clipped by 5 bases and J by 1 base, with 12 bases between them. CDR3 loop: CASSTEGGSYEQYF. CDR3 nucleotide sequence: TGTGCCAGCAGCACGGAGGGGGGGTCCTACGAGCAGTACTTC.

This rearrangement joins TRBV3-1 (or the pseudogene TRBV3-2) to TRBJ1-4; 9 bases agree with TRBD1. This CDR3 spans 14 amino acids. The V and J ends lost 5 bases and 8 bases, in that order; junction bases with no gene match: 6. CDR1 and CDR2 from the germline V gene are LGHDT and YNNKEL (reference sequence). This chain's CDR3 is CASSDDRGGEKLFF. The CDR3 bases are TGTGCCAGCAGCGATGACAGGGGGGGAGAAAAACTGTTTTTT.

V is TRBV15 and J is TRBJ2-7; TRBD2 might be the D (6 bases). The V end lost 5 bases, the J end lost 4 bases, and 12 bases lay between the germline ends. Per germline, CDR1 LNHNV and CDR2 YYDKDF (reference sequence). CDR3 length: 13 amino acids. CDR3 in DNA: TGTGCCACCAGCTGGGGGGTTCAGTACGAGCAGTACTTC. As protein: CATSWGVQYEQYF. The entire variable domain, with the rest obtained from reference TRBV15 and TRBJ2-7, is as follows: DAMVIQNPRYQVTQFGKPVTLSCSQTLNHNVMYWYQQKSSQAPKLLFHYYDKDFNNEADTPDNFQSRRPNTSFCFLDIRSPGLGDTAMYLCATSWGVQYEQYFGPGTRLTVT.

The gene calls are TRBV6-2 or TRBV6-3 and TRBJ2-7; 10 bases fit TRBD1. Germline V lookup: CDR1 MNHEY, CDR2 SVGEGT. This CDR3 has 16 amino acids. The trim removed 2 bases at V and 2 bases at J, leaving 6 bases unmatched. The CDR3 DNA is TGTGCCAGCAGTTACCCCCGGACAGGGGGAACCTACGAGCAGTACTTC. Its translation is CASSYPRTGGTYEQYF.

The V and J genes are TRBV6-5 and TRBJ1-2, with 7 bases fitting TRBD1. Trimming removed 3 bases from V and 4 bases from J; junction bases left unmatched: 8. This CDR3 is 15 amino acids long. Germline V CDR1 and CDR2: MNHEY, SVGAGI. The CDR3 protein is CASSYSDRAAYGYTF. The CDR3 coding sequence is TGTGCCAGCAGTTATTCTGACAGGGCTGCCTATGGCTACACCTTC.

The rearrangement joins TRBV6-6 to TRBJ1-6, with D perhaps matching TRBD1 (5 bases). The germline V and J ends were trimmed by 0 bases and 5 bases, with 8 bases remaining between them. The CDR3 loop spans 15 amino acids. Germline V gene data show CDR1 as MNHNY and CDR2 as SVGAGI (reference sequence). CDR3 coding DNA: TGTGCCAGCAGTTACTCGATGGGGGATAATTCACCCCTCCACTTT. This translates into CASSYSMGDNSPLHF.

The sample holds a few counts of this clone. The J gene is TRBJ1-1, the V gene TRBV27, with TRBD1 matching over 7 bases. The CDR3 sequence is 15 residues long. Germline V gene lookup returns CDR1 MNHEY and CDR2 SMNVEV (reference sequence). With V trimmed by 0 bases and J by 7 bases, 8 bases remained unmatched. CDR3 protein: CASSLSGTAQGEAFF. The CDR3 DNA reads TGTGCCAGCAGTTTATCCGGGACAGCACAGGGTGAAGCTTTCTTT.